A selection of T cell receptor beta chains follows, all from one sample in a study of cytomegalovirus exposure and HLA in healthy donors. The table came from immunoSEQ multiplex PCR; TCRdb's copy has only in-frame clones and leaves some out. The sample carries 200,000 or so clones, over 80% recorded once. The sequencing input was PBMCs. The receptors originated from a man aged 40-55 years in good health and CMV-seropositive. Each CDR3 is given with its conserved first and last residue. The D gene is left open where the match is weak. Size is stated for part of the rows, as once, few or many counts, or as a class when the clone is expanded.

clone size: -; D gene: -; V gene: TRBV5-6; J gene: TRBJ1-2; CDR3 DNA: TGTGCCAGCAGCTTGGTAGGGGTCTCCTATGGCTACACCTTC; CDR3 protein: CASSLVGVSYGYTF
clone size: -; D gene: TRBD2; V gene: TRBV7-9; J gene: TRBJ2-5; CDR3 DNA: TGTTCCAGCACAGCTAGCGGGGGAGAGACCCAGTACTTC; CDR3 protein: CSSTASGGETQYF
clone size: -; D gene: TRBD2; V gene: TRBV29-1; J gene: TRBJ2-3; CDR3 DNA: TGCAGCGTTGAAGACTTCAGACTAGCGGGGACTCAGATCACAGATACGCAGTATTTT; CDR3 protein: CSVEDFRLAGTQITDTQYF
clone size: -; D gene: TRBD2; V gene: TRBV9; J gene: TRBJ2-2; CDR3 DNA: TGTGCCAGTTCCGGGGGGGCCGGCACCGGGGAGCTGTTTTTT; CDR3 protein: CASSGGAGTGELFF
clone size: -; D gene: -; V gene: TRBV27; J gene: TRBJ1-2; CDR3 DNA: TGTGCCAGCAGTTTAGAGGGAACTAACTATGGCTACACCTTC; CDR3 protein: CASSLEGTNYGYTF
clone size: few; D gene: -; V gene: TRBV28; J gene: TRBJ2-7; CDR3 DNA: TGTGCCAGCAGTCCAGACTACGAGCAGTACTTC; CDR3 protein: CASSPDYEQYF
clone size: -; D gene: TRBD2; V gene: TRBV5-6; J gene: TRBJ2-7; CDR3 DNA: TGTGCCAGCAGCTTTACTAGCGGGGGCCACGAGCAGTACTTC; CDR3 protein: CASSFTSGGHEQYF
clone size: -; D gene: -; V gene: TRBV7-9; J gene: TRBJ2-7; CDR3 DNA: TGTGCCAGCAGCCGCATACGCCCCATTAGCCCGCAGTACTTC; CDR3 protein: CASSRIRPISPQYF
clone size: once; D gene: -; V gene: TRBV7-9; J gene: TRBJ1-1; CDR3 DNA: TGTGCCAGCAGTATCCCCCAGGGTCAAGCTTTCTTT; CDR3 protein: CASSIPQGQAFF
clone size: few; D gene: -; V gene: TRBV30; J gene: TRBJ1-5; CDR3 DNA: TGTGCCTGGAGTGCGCAGGGAGGGCAGCCCCAGCATTTT; CDR3 protein: CAWSAQGGQPQHF
clone size: -; D gene: TRBD1; V gene: TRBV27; J gene: TRBJ1-1; CDR3 DNA: TGTGCCAGCAGTTTATACAGGGGGCTGAACACTGAAGCTTTCTTT; CDR3 protein: CASSLYRGLNTEAFF
clone size: -; D gene: -; V gene: TRBV6-6; J gene: TRBJ2-3; CDR3 DNA: TGTGCCAGCAGCGGGGTTAGCACAGATACGCAGTATTTT; CDR3 protein: CASSGVSTDTQYF
clone size: once; D gene: TRBD1; V gene: TRBV28; J gene: TRBJ1-1; CDR3 DNA: TGTGCCAGCAGCCTGGGACAGGGGCATGAGGAAGCTTTCTTT; CDR3 protein: CASSLGQGHEEAFF
clone size: -; D gene: TRBD1; V gene: TRBV9; J gene: TRBJ2-7; CDR3 DNA: TGTGCCAGCAGCGTAGGTCAGGGGGCCTCCTACGAGCAGTACTTC; CDR3 protein: CASSVGQGASYEQYF
clone size: -; D gene: TRBD2; V gene: TRBV7-3; J gene: TRBJ2-1; CDR3 DNA: TGTGCCAGCAGCTTAGGCGGGGGGGCGGGGAATGAGCAGTTCTTC; CDR3 protein: CASSLGGGAGNEQFF
clone size: few; D gene: -; V gene: TRBV5-1; J gene: TRBJ1-2; CDR3 DNA: TGCGCCAGCAGCTTAAATACGGGGAGCGGGTATGGCTACACCTTC; CDR3 protein: CASSLNTGSGYGYTF
clone size: -; D gene: -; V gene: TRBV9; J gene: TRBJ1-1; CDR3 DNA: TGTGCCAGCAGTCGTACACAGGGCTGGAGAACTGAAGCTTTCTTT; CDR3 protein: CASSRTQGWRTEAFF
clone size: -; D gene: -; V gene: TRBV18; J gene: TRBJ2-5; CDR3 DNA: TGTGCCAGCTCACCACAGGACAGAAACCAAGAGACCCAGTACTTC; CDR3 protein: CASSPQDRNQETQYF
clone size: -; D gene: -; V gene: TRBV7-9; J gene: TRBJ2-1; CDR3 DNA: TGTGCCAGCAGCTCCTCGGCGGGAAGGGAGCAGTTCTTC; CDR3 protein: CASSSSAGREQFF
clone size: -; D gene: TRBD1; V gene: TRBV2; J gene: TRBJ1-2; CDR3 DNA: TGTGCCAGCAGGCCGGGACAGGGGGCGTTCGGCTACACCTTC; CDR3 protein: CASRPGQGAFGYTF
clone size: -; D gene: -; V gene: TRBV27; J gene: TRBJ1-1; CDR3 DNA: TGTGCCAGCAGTTTAACCAGGAGGACTGAAGCTTTCTTT; CDR3 protein: CASSLTRRTEAFF
clone size: -; D gene: -; V gene: TRBV18; J gene: TRBJ2-5; CDR3 DNA: TGTGCCAGCTCACCACCTGCGGAACCGAAGACCCAGTACTTC; CDR3 protein: CASSPPAEPKTQYF
clone size: -; D gene: -; V gene: TRBV28; J gene: TRBJ2-2; CDR3 DNA: TGTGCCAGCAGTTTATATGGGGCCAAGGCCGGGGAGCTGTTTTTT; CDR3 protein: CASSLYGAKAGELFF
clone size: -; D gene: TRBD1; V gene: TRBV28; J gene: TRBJ2-3; CDR3 DNA: TGTGCCAGCAGATCCACAGGGGGCGTCGCAGATACGCAGTATTTT; CDR3 protein: CASRSTGGVADTQYF
clone size: -; D gene: -; V gene: TRBV4-1; J gene: TRBJ2-1; CDR3 DNA: TGCGCCAGCAGCCAGGACTCCTCCTACAATGAGCAGTTCTTC; CDR3 protein: CASSQDSSYNEQFF
clone size: -; D gene: TRBD1; V gene: TRBV15; J gene: TRBJ2-5; CDR3 DNA: TGTGCCACCAGCCTAGGGACAGGGACGGTAATGGAGACCCAGTACTTC; CDR3 protein: CATSLGTGTVMETQYF
clone size: -; D gene: TRBD1; V gene: TRBV6-5; J gene: TRBJ1-6; CDR3 DNA: TGTGCCAGCAGCCGGACAGGGTCGGGGGATTCACCCCTCCACTTT; CDR3 protein: CASSRTGSGDSPLHF
clone size: -; D gene: -; V gene: TRBV19; J gene: TRBJ2-7; CDR3 DNA: TGTGCCAGTAGTATAGATCTTCCGGGAAACGAGCAGTACTTC; CDR3 protein: CASSIDLPGNEQYF
clone size: once; D gene: -; V gene: TRBV30; J gene: TRBJ1-5; CDR3 DNA: TGTGCCTGGAGTGGCAATGGCCAGGGCAATCAGCCCCAGCATTTT; CDR3 protein: CAWSGNGQGNQPQHF
clone size: -; D gene: -; V gene: TRBV5-4; J gene: TRBJ2-2; CDR3 DNA: TGTGCCAGCAGCTCCCCGAGCGCCGGGGAGCTGTTTTTT; CDR3 protein: CASSSPSAGELFF
clone size: -; D gene: -; V gene: TRBV7-2; J gene: TRBJ2-7; CDR3 DNA: TGTGCCAGCAGCTTATCATACGAGCAGTACTTC; CDR3 protein: CASSLSYEQYF
clone size: -; D gene: TRBD1; V gene: TRBV5-8; J gene: TRBJ1-5; CDR3 DNA: TGTGCCAGCAGCCCTTCCATTTGGGGGACAGATAGCAATCAGCCCCAGCATTTT; CDR3 protein: CASSPSIWGTDSNQPQHF
clone size: -; D gene: -; V gene: TRBV27; J gene: TRBJ1-1; CDR3 DNA: TGTGCCAGCACATGGGGGGTAGCTGAAGCTTTCTTT; CDR3 protein: CASTWGVAEAFF
clone size: -; D gene: TRBD2; V gene: TRBV15; J gene: TRBJ2-3; CDR3 DNA: TGTGCCACCAGCAGAGACTCCGTCAGTGGGCTTTCTAGCGGGGGCGAAGATACGCAGTATTTT; CDR3 protein: CATSRDSVSGLSSGGEDTQYF
clone size: -; D gene: -; V gene: TRBV6-4; J gene: TRBJ2-5; CDR3 DNA: TGTGCCAGCAGTGAAGATCCCCGGGGGACCCAGTACTTC; CDR3 protein: CASSEDPRGTQYF
clone size: -; D gene: -; V gene: TRBV10-1; J gene: TRBJ2-7; CDR3 DNA: TGCGCCAGCAGTAAGGACGGGAGCTCCTACGAGCAGTACTTC; CDR3 protein: CASSKDGSSYEQYF
clone size: -; D gene: -; V gene: TRBV9; J gene: TRBJ1-1; CDR3 DNA: TGTGCCAGCAGCGCGGGAGATGCGGGCACTGAAGCTTTCTTT; CDR3 protein: CASSAGDAGTEAFF
clone size: -; D gene: TRBD1; V gene: TRBV2; J gene: TRBJ2-7; CDR3 DNA: TGTGCCAGCAATACCCTCGGGACAGGGGTTGTAAACGAGCAGTACTTC; CDR3 protein: CASNTLGTGVVNEQYF
clone size: few; D gene: TRBD1; V gene: TRBV11-2; J gene: TRBJ2-7; CDR3 DNA: TGTGCCAGCAGCTTAGGCGTAGGGACAGGGGGCTCCTACGAGCAGTACTTC; CDR3 protein: CASSLGVGTGGSYEQYF
clone size: -; D gene: -; V gene: TRBV6-5; J gene: TRBJ2-5; CDR3 DNA: TGTGCCAGCAGTTACTCGGGGGGGCCTAGGGAGACCCAGTACTTC; CDR3 protein: CASSYSGGPRETQYF
clone size: -; D gene: -; V gene: TRBV5-1; J gene: TRBJ2-5; CDR3 DNA: TGCGCCAGCAGCTCGGTGGAGGTTGGGAGTGGAGAGACCCAGTACTTC; CDR3 protein: CASSSVEVGSGETQYF
clone size: -; D gene: TRBD1; V gene: TRBV7-9; J gene: TRBJ2-2; CDR3 DNA: TGTGCCAGCAGCCCCGGACAGGGGAAGGACACCGGGGAGCTGTTTTTT; CDR3 protein: CASSPGQGKDTGELFF
clone size: -; D gene: TRBD1; V gene: TRBV27; J gene: TRBJ2-7; CDR3 DNA: TGTGCCACTTCGGACAGGCCATCGGGCTACGAGCAGTACTTC; CDR3 protein: CATSDRPSGYEQYF
clone size: -; D gene: -; V gene: TRBV5-4; J gene: TRBJ2-1; CDR3 DNA: TGTGCCAGCAGCGGAGTATTAAATGAGCAGTTCTTC; CDR3 protein: CASSGVLNEQFF
clone size: -; D gene: -; V gene: TRBV5-6; J gene: TRBJ1-3; CDR3 DNA: TGTGCCAGCAGTCAAGGTCCGGCGGTTTTCGCTGGAAACACCATATATTTT; CDR3 protein: CASSQGPAVFAGNTIYF
clone size: -; D gene: TRBD2; V gene: TRBV10-3; J gene: TRBJ2-3; CDR3 DNA: TGTGCCACCACCCGACTAGCGGGGGGCCTCACAGATACGCAGTATTTT; CDR3 protein: CATTRLAGGLTDTQYF
clone size: -; D gene: TRBD1; V gene: TRBV5-6; J gene: TRBJ1-5; CDR3 DNA: TGTGCCAGCAGCTTGTGGCCCGGGACAGCGAATCAGCCCCAGCATTTT; CDR3 protein: CASSLWPGTANQPQHF